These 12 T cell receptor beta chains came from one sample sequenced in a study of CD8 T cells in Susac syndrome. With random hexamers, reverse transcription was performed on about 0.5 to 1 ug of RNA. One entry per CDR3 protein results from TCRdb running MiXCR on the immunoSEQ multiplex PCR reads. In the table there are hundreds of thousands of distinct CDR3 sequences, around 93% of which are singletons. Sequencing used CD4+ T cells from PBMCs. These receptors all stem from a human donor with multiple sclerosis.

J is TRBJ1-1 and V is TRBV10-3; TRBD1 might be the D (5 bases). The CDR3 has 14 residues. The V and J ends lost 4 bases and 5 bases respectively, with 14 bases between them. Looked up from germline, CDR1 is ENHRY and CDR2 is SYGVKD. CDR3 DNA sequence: TGTGCCATCAGTGTATCGGGCAGGGATACTGAAGCTTTCTTT. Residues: CAISVSGRDTEAFF.

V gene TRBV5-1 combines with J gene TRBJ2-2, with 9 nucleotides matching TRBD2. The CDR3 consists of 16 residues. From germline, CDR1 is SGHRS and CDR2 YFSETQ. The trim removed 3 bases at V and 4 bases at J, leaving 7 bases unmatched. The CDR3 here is CASSSVGLASTGELFF. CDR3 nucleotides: TGCGCCAGCAGCTCGGTCGGACTAGCGAGCACCGGGGAGCTGTTTTTT.

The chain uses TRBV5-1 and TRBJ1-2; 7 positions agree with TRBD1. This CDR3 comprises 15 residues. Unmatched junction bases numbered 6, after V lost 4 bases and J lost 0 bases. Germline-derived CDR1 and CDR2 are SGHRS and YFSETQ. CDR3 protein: CASSPGTDANYGYTF. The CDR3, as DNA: TGCGCCAGCAGCCCGGGGACAGACGCTAACTATGGCTACACCTTC.

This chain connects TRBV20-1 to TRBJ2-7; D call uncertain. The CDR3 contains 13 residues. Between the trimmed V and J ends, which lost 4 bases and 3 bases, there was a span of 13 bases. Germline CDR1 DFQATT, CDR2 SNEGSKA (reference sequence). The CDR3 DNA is TGCAGTGCTACACGTCCAGAAGGCTACGAGCAGTACGTC. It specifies CSATRPEGYEQYV.

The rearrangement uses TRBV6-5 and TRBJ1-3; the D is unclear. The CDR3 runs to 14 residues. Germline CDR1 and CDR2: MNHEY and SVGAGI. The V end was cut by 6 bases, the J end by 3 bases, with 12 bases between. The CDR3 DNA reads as TGTGCCAGCAGCCGGTCGACGGGTGGAAACACCATATATTTT. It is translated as CASSRSTGGNTIYF.

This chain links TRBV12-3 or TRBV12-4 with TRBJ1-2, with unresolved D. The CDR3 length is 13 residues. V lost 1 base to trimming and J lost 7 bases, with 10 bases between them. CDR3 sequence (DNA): TGTGCCAGCAGTTTAGGTCAGCTGAGTGGCTACACCTTC. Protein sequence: CASSLGQLSGYTF.

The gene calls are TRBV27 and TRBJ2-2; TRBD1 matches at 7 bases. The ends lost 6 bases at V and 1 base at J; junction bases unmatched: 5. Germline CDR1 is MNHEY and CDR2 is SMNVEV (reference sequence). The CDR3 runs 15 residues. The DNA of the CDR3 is TGTGCCAGCAGGCGACAGGGATTGAACACCGGGGAGCTGTTTTTT. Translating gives CASRRQGLNTGELFF.

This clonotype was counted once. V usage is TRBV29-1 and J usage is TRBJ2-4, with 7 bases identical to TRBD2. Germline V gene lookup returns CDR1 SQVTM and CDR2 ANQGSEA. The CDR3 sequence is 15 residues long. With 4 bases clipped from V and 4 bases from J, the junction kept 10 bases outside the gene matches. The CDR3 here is CSVAGRATGKNIQYF. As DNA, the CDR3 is TGCAGCGTTGCGGGGAGGGCTACGGGGAAAAACATTCAGTACTTC.

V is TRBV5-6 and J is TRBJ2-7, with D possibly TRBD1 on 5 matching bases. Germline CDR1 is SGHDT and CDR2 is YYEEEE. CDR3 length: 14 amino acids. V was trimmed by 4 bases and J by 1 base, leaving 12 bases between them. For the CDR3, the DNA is TGTGCCAGCAGCACAGGCTTAGATTCCTACGAGCAGTACTTC. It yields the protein CASSTGLDSYEQYF.

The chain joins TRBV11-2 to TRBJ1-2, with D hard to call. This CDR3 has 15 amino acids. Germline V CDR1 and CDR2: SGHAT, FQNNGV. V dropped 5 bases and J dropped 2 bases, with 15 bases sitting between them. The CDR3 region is CASSPGIGVNYGYTF. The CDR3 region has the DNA TGTGCCAGCAGCCCCGGGATTGGGGTAAACTATGGCTACACCTTC.

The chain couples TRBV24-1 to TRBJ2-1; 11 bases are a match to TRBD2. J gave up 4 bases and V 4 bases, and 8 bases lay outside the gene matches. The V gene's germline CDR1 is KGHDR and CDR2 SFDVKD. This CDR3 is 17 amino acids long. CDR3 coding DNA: TGTGCCACCAGTGACAGAGGGACTAGCGGCGGTTACAATGAGCAGTTCTTC. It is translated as CATSDRGTSGGYNEQFF.

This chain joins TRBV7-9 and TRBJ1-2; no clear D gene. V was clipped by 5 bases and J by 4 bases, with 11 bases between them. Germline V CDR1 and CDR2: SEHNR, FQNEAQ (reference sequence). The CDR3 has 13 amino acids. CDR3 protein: CASSPDTGYGYTF. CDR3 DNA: TGTGCCAGCAGCCCCGACACCGGCTATGGCTACACCTTC. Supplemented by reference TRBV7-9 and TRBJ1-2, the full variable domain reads DTGVSQNPRHKITKRGQNVTFRCDPISEHNRLYWYRQTLGQGPEFLTYFQNEAQLEKSRLLSDRFSAERPKGSFSTLEIQRTEQGDSAMYLCASSPDTGYGYTFGSGTRLTVV.